This paragraph reports one T cell receptor beta chain. The antigen it binds to is not known. There are no base qualities to consult, and no much larger clone falls within one base. The donors were healthy, HIV-negative adults with no recently reported acute infections or vaccinations. Every donor was a Caucasian adult living in Nashville, Tennessee, USA. CD4+ T cells were enriched by magnetic negative selection; naive cells were then positively selected on CD45RA, and the negative fraction formed the memory subset. Blood was obtained by leukapheresis, after which PBMCs were separated by Ficoll-Histopaque density gradient centrifugation and cryopreserved in liquid nitrogen vapor phase. Purity and quantity of every magnetically sorted T cell population were checked by analytical flow cytometry. Genomic DNA was isolated from each sorted fraction and quantified by UV absorbance on a Nanodrop 2000c. The source of the sample is a study of shared clonotypes between healthy human individuals (dated by TCRdb to about 2020). About the full investigation: The cohort included three men and a couple of women between 18 and 49 years of age. For each donor, three plates each were used for CD4 naive and CD4 memory, two plates were used for CD8 naive, and one plate was used for CD8 memory. To estimate repertoire size and how much clonotypes are shared between individuals, the study performed deep sequencing of blood TCR repertoires from about five healthy adults. Different laboratories and diverse techniques were used to prepare libraries and sequence TCR repertoires, to increase sequencing depth and limit assay-specific biases. Between about 0.9 and 9 billion PBMCs per donor were obtained by leukapheresis. The paper as a whole reports these results and caveats: Across several donors, around 5% of naive CD4, roughly 3.8% of naive CD8, under 2.5% of memory CD4, and over 0.35% of memory CD8 clonotypes were shared. Naive subsets generally had larger estimated clonotype richness than memory subsets did. Incomplete sequencing was indicated by rarefaction of sorted-subset datasets, despite the large sequencing depth. Based on pairwise subsampling, the degree of clonotype sharing among donors was expected to be affected by sequencing depth. Clonotypes shared by all four sorted-subset donors showed higher generation probabilities than non-shared clonotypes. Sampling was restricted to blood, and TCR repertoires in tissues likely differ from the TCR repertoires found in blood. The small number of donors limited the genetic and exposure-history diversity represented.

Its CDR3 holds 15 amino acids, cysteine through phenylalanine. The retained sequence is limited to the CDR3, 45 bases, with the frame set at the first base. The germline V gene specifies SGHRS as CDR1 and YFSETQ as CDR2. V drops 4 bases and J drops 4 bases, leaving 15 bases in between. TCR CDR3 regions were amplified from genomic DNA by multiplex PCR using the deep immunoSEQ assay. Genomic DNA extracted from each cell subset was distributed evenly over all wells of several immunoSEQ 96-well plates, and each plate served as one replicate. Each replicate PCR for sorted subsets received about 180 ng genomic DNA, equal to tens of thousands of T cell genomes. The purified libraries were quantified using a Qubit 3.0 fluorometer, sized with a Bioanalyzer 2100, and then quantified again using the KAPA Library Quantification kit. Each immunoSEQ 96-well plate was sequenced on its own single-read 150-cycle Illumina NextSeq 550 flow cell. The authors processed their data as follows. Because the immunoSEQ output included only junctional sequences and no quality scores, the filtering could not be the same as the filtering used for full-length reads. To assign V/J genes and CDR3, sequences were annotated against IMGT germline references using PyIR, a Python wrapper for IgBLAST v1.9. Reads were removed for weak V/J assignments (E-value above 1e-6), missing CDR3, stop codons, out-of-frame junctions, or ambiguous translated residues. V3J clonotypes were defined by identical inferred V gene, J gene, and CDR3 amino acid sequence. Percentage overlap between repertoires was computed as shared unique clonotypes divided by the size of the smaller repertoire. Three approaches were used to assess repertoire richness: RTK rarefaction, the Chao1 estimator, and Recon v2.1 estimates of unobserved clonotypes. For all TCRbeta clonotypes obtained by the gDNA method from a few donors, generation probabilities were computed with OLGA. Held by TCRdb, this immuneACCESS table contains in-frame sequences only and omits some clones. Under half of the omission traces to an unresolved V gene where checked; the cause of the rest is unknown. The V and J calls and clone size are taken from that table; D and trimming were inferred from the DNA. The sample data list approximately 2,000,000 clones, and approximately 90% of these were observed just once. The top ten hold 0.3% to 0.45% of the sample.

The sample was naive CD4+ T cells from PBMCs. Sample cell subset or site, as interpreted from the label and publication: CD45RA+ positively selected. The clonotype was recovered from a man in his late teens or twenties in good health. Some clones in this sample may be carry-over from other donors' samples. Here the chain combines TRBV5-1 and TRBJ2-4, with a weak D call of TRBD2 (5 bases match). The DNA sequence is TGCGCCAGCAGCCTACCGATCCTAGCTAAAAACATTCAGTACTTC. Its translation reads: CASSLPILAKNIQYF.